The entry below gives a single T cell receptor (beta chain) sequence along with its context. Antigen: not known. A read error may produce the germline difference seen at one junction end. The record originates from a study of CD8+CD57+ T cells in acquired aplastic anemia. The overall study: Each DNA sample taken from sorted CD4+ and CD8+ cells came to about 3.2 ug on average.

Study-wide results and limits: Patients were compared with controls for CD8+ Simpson's diversity, and no significant difference emerged.

Genomic DNA, the template, was used for profiling of the TCR beta VDJ and CDR3. TCRdb ran MiXCR on the reads and lists one entry per CDR3 protein. The data show 80,000 or so distinct CDR3 sequences, just over 70% seen once. Patients picked for sequencing had shown CD8+CD57+ cell expansion detected by flow cytometry. The enrolled patients all had severe acquired aplastic anemia. The germline CDR1 and CDR2 sequences are LNHDA and SQIVND (reference sequence). The CDR3 runs to 16 residues. Sequencing was carried out using sorted CD4+, CD8+, or CD8+CD57+ T cells (not recorded which) from PBMCs. The rearrangement links TRBV19 to TRBJ2-3; 9 bases fit TRBD2. This sequence originates from a human donor with aplastic anemia. The CDR3 DNA follows: TGTGCCAGTAGTCACATCATGGGGACTAGCAGAGATACGCAGTATTTT. Its translation: CASSHIMGTSRDTQYF.